Here is one TCR beta chain with its context. Its antigen remains unknown. This specimen belongs to a study of T-cell memory formation after mild COVID-19. Study details: TCR clusters were largely donor specific.

Germline CDR1 is MRHNA and CDR2 is SNTAGT. V lost 10 bases to trimming and J lost 2 bases, with 32 bases between them. This CDR3 contains 19 residues. Findings of the study overall: CD4+ contracting clones lay mainly in CM and EM, CD8+ ones in EMRA. Researchers found some responding clones in pre-infection memory, a sign that cross-reactive memory joined.

5'RACE with constant-segment primers yielded barcoded, UMI-tagged TCR alpha and TCR beta cDNA libraries. TCRdb called the 5' RACE reads again in MiXCR, with one record for every CDR3 protein. The sample holds roughly 550,000 distinct CDR3 sequences, roughly 22% seen once. What was sequenced was PBMCs or a T cell subset sorted from them (not recorded which). This clonotype was sampled from an adult woman who had mild COVID-19 (a few samples of this study predate the infection). Cell type and time point are not known. The V gene is TRBV6-4, the J gene TRBJ1-1, with D possibly matching TRBD1 (6 bases). The CDR3 coding sequence is TGTGCCACGTCAGACGATCGGGGAGGGGGGCGGCGAATTAACACTGAAGCTTTCTTT. This encodes CATSDDRGGGRRINTEAFF.